Shown below are 9 T cell receptor beta chains from a single sample sequenced in a study of shared clonotypes between healthy human individuals. Some clones are missing from TCRdb's copy, which holds only in-frame ones; the method was immunoSEQ multiplex PCR. The repertoire consists of about 490,000 clones, with around 80% occurring once and the leading ten covering approximately 12%. The sample comprised PBMCs. All receptors come from a woman aged 40 to 50 in good health. Some clones in this sample may be carry-over from other donors' samples.

The J gene is TRBJ2-7, the V gene TRBV5-6; TRBD1 matches at 7 bases. Germline CDR1 SGHDT, CDR2 YYEEEE. The CDR3 length is 14 residues. Trimming cost V 4 bases and J 3 bases; bases outside gene matches: 7. CDR3 bases: TGTGCCAGCAGCCCCACGGGACAGTTCTACGAGCAGTACTTC. Its protein is CASSPTGQFYEQYF.

This rearrangement joins TRBV18 to TRBJ2-2; 7 nucleotides align to TRBD1. Germline CDR1 and CDR2: KGHSH and LQKENI. The CDR3 is 15 amino acids. V trimming: 4 bases; J trimming: 6 bases; junction bases outside the gene matches: 8. CDR3 sequence: CASSRTGDLSGELFF. CDR3 coding DNA: TGTGCCAGCTCACGCACAGGGGATCTTTCCGGGGAGCTGTTTTTT. Based on the CDR3 plus reference TRBV18 and TRBJ2-2, the full variable domain is NAGVMQNPRHLVRRRGQEARLRCSPMKGHSHVYWYRQLPEEGLKFMVYLQKENIIDESGMPKERFSAEFPKEGPSILRIQQVVRGDSAAYFCASSRTGDLSGELFFGEGSRLTVL.

Comments on this clone: Other DNA sequences in the same sample also yield this CDR3. The chain joins TRBV4-3 to TRBJ2-1; 11 positions agree with TRBD2. The CDR3 has 15 residues. CDR1 is LGHNA, CDR2 YSLEER, per germline. V was pared by 0 bases and J by 10 bases, with 5 bases of the junction left unmatched. CDR3: CASSQELAGVGEQFF. CDR3 in DNA: TGCGCCAGCAGCCAAGAACTAGCGGGAGTCGGGGAGCAGTTCTTC.

This rearrangement joins TRBV5-6 to TRBJ2-3; no reliable D call. CDR1 and CDR2 (germline): SGHDT, YYEEEE. The CDR3 loop spans 12 amino acids. V was shortened by 4 bases and J by 2 bases, with 5 bases between the two germline ends. The DNA for the CDR3 is TGTGCCAGCAGCGGGGTCACAGATACGCAGTATTTT. This codes for CASSGVTDTQYF.

The rearrangement links TRBV9 to TRBJ2-3; D perhaps matches TRBD1 (6 bases). CDR3 length equals 15 residues. The germline V gene encodes CDR1 SGDLS and CDR2 YYNGEE. The ends were cut back, 1 base at V and 1 base at J, with 10 bases in the middle. CDR3 residues: CASSVQGLGTDTQYF. The CDR3 DNA sequence: TGTGCCAGCAGCGTACAGGGGTTGGGCACAGATACGCAGTATTTT.

This chain connects TRBV7-2 to TRBJ2-7; D is perhaps TRBD1 (6 bases). The CDR3 extends over 14 amino acids. V dropped 4 bases and J dropped 1 base, with 11 bases sitting between them. The V gene's germline CDR1 is SGHTA and CDR2 FQGNSA. Here the CDR3 DNA reads TGTGCCAGCAGCTCCAACAGGGTGTCCTACGAGCAGTACTTC. Its translation: CASSSNRVSYEQYF.

For this clone: A much larger clone is a single base away; this may be a read error. Other DNA sequences within the sample encode an identical CDR3. The chain combines TRBV29-1 with TRBJ1-1; D perhaps matches TRBD1 (5 bases). Germline-derived CDR1 and CDR2 are SQVTM and ANQGSEA. With 6 bases removed from V and 5 bases from J, the gap between germline ends came to 19 bases. The CDR3 runs to 14 residues. For the CDR3, the DNA is TGCAGCGTAGCGCTCGGGACGGCGGGTACTGAAGCTTTCTTT. Translating it yields CSVALGTAGTEAFF.

The rearrangement uses TRBV7-6 and TRBJ2-2; 7 nucleotides align to TRBD1. Germline V gene lookup returns CDR1 SGHVS and CDR2 FNYEAQ. The CDR3 loop spans 15 amino acids. V was pared by 1 base and J by 4 bases, with 3 bases of the junction left unmatched. CDR3 DNA: TGTGCCAGCAGCTTAGTGACAGGGTCCACCGGGGAGCTGTTTTTT. It is translated as CASSLVTGSTGELFF. Full variable domain (missing parts from reference TRBV7-6 and TRBJ2-2): GAGVSQSPRYKVTKRGQDVALRCDPISGHVSLYWYRQALGQGPEFLTYFNYEAQQDKSGLPNDRFSAERPEGSISTLTIQRTEQRDSAMYRCASSLVTGSTGELFFGEGSRLTVL.

A few counts support this clone. Given a much more abundant clone one base away, this may be a read error. V and J are TRBV10-3 and TRBJ1-5, with D uncertain. Germline V gene data show CDR1 as ENHRY and CDR2 as SYGVKD. Trimming left V 3 bases short and J 4 bases short, with 7 bases between. The CDR3 has 13 amino acids. CDR3 coding DNA: TGTGCCATCAGTGATCAGGTGAATCAGCCCCAGCATTTT. Its protein product is CAISDQVNQPQHF.